The following is a TCR beta chain sequence with its context. This sample is drawn from a study of blood T cell repertoires in COVID-19. About the research overall: Collection of acute and convalescent COVID-19 samples took place in the United States, Italy and Spain. The cDNA or gDNA used as material had been derived from T cells, B-cell-depleted T cells, or PBMCs.

In the original processing: Estimation of nucleated cell counts was performed using reference gene primer amplification. TCRdb keeps only in-frame clones here, not all; method: immunoSEQ multiplex PCR. V and J calls and clone size are as listed in that table; D and trimming were resolved from the DNA. This table holds roughly 75,000 clones, approximately 85% found once. The CDR3 has 14 residues. V was cut by 5 bases and J by 1 base, with 10 bases left in between. The germline gives CDR1 WSHSY, CDR2 SAAADI. In Seattle, patients joined the study during active infection and were tracked longitudinally. This chain uses TRBV10-2 with TRBJ2-3, with D possibly being TRBD2 (6 bases). This TCR was sampled from a man between 50 and 59 years old with COVID-19, enrolled during active disease. The sample comprised peripheral blood. CDR3 residues: CASSSSGRTDTQYF. CDR3 in DNA: TGCGCCAGCAGTTCCAGCGGGCGCACAGATACGCAGTATTTT.